The rows below give T cell receptor beta chains drawn from one sample of a study of blood T cells in healthy people across ages. TCRdb reprocessed the 5' RACE reads via MiXCR and lists one record per CDR3 protein. The sample yields roughly 1.5 million distinct CDR3 sequences, about 42% seen once. The specimen was blood. Receptors were obtained from a woman between 18 and 30 years old in good health. The CDR3 runs from the conserved cysteine through the conserved F or W.

J | V | CDR3
TRBJ1-5 | TRBV11-2 | CASSIGYSNQPQHF
TRBJ2-7 | TRBV29-1 | CSVDSRMTGNYEQYF
- | TRBV4-3 | CASSRSLSGVLYNEQYF
TRBJ2-1 | TRBV12-3/TRBV12-4 | CASSSVVGVYNEQFF
TRBJ1-2 | TRBV7-9 | CASSSGQGRSYTF
- | TRBV30 | CAWSPQVYEQYF
TRBJ1-1 | TRBV2 | CADFRGVNTEAFF
TRBJ2-1 | TRBV7-9 | CASSLIAGTYNEQFF
- | TRBV4-1 | CASSQDRGSRNIQYF
TRBJ2-1 | TRBV4-3 | CASSQVSAPYNEQFF
TRBJ2-3 | TRBV7-9 | CASSLGGVPDTQYF
TRBJ2-1 | TRBV28 | CASRQTGVHNEQFF
TRBJ2-7 | TRBV27 | CASSTQGSYEQYF
TRBJ2-1 | TRBV18 | CASSETLAGWNNEQFF
TRBJ1-5 | TRBV15 | CATSRDLRTGDQPQHF
- | TRBV5-1 | CASSFPGTSGSLYNEQYF
TRBJ1-2 | TRBV29-1 | CSVEVWATGANYGYTF
TRBJ2-3 | TRBV7-2 | CASGTSGGTQYF
TRBJ2-1 | TRBV6-2/TRBV6-3 | CASSARVSPRNEQFF
- | TRBV12-3/TRBV12-4 | CASSLRGSLYNEQYF
TRBJ2-1 | TRBV6-5 | CASSYVQGFGCEQFF
TRBJ2-3 | TRBV9 | CASSVGGWSTDTQYF
- | TRBV20-1 | CSAEDRDSYSYNEQYF
TRBJ2-1 | TRBV4-1 | CASSQDPTTEDEQFF
TRBJ2-3 | TRBV7-9 | CASSFFLEAQYF
TRBJ2-7 | TRBV23-1 | CASKSDSYEQYF
TRBJ2-5 | TRBV20-1 | CSAKGASRQETQYF
TRBJ1-4 | TRBV12-3/TRBV12-4 | CASCSTGINEKLFF
TRBJ1-2 | TRBV7-6 | CASSSDGTIANYGYTF
TRBJ2-7 | TRBV27 | CASSYTGGYEQYF
TRBJ1-2 | TRBV3-1 | CASSQDPNFYGYTF
TRBJ2-1 | TRBV5-5 | CASSLVDSSYNEQFF
TRBJ2-1 | TRBV7-2 | CASSFVAGGGNEQFF
TRBJ2-7 | TRBV2 | CASKTDSYEQYF
TRBJ2-3 | TRBV4-3 | CASSQDPLSTQYF
TRBJ1-2 | TRBV6-5 | CASRHRGGYGYTF
TRBJ2-5 | TRBV24-1 | CATRTGYETQYF
TRBJ2-2 | TRBV12-5 | CASGLGSGELFF
TRBJ2-1 | TRBV6-2/TRBV6-3 | CASSHGALSGGDNEQFF
TRBJ1-1 | TRBV20-1 | CSARPRDKVYTEAFF
TRBJ1-2 | TRBV15 | CATSRGPQGWGYTF
TRBJ2-1 | TRBV11-2 | CASSLVSGGQTYNEQFF
TRBJ2-1 | TRBV27 | CASSPWTGDQFF
TRBJ1-4 | TRBV5-8 | CASSLDLGTATNEKLFF
TRBJ2-1 | TRBV12-3/TRBV12-4 | CASSLERGNYNEQFF
TRBJ2-7 | TRBV9 | CASSVEERGRSYEQYF
TRBJ2-5 | TRBV6-1 | CASSEAWVRETQYF
TRBJ2-4 | TRBV12-3/TRBV12-4 | CASSLAPNLQYF
TRBJ1-2 | TRBV4-3 | CASSQGPGSGYGYTF
TRBJ1-2 | TRBV4-3 | CASSQVRATGGGYTF
TRBJ1-6 | TRBV30 | CAWSGLGISPLHF
TRBJ1-5 | TRBV7-3 | CASSLKLTGQEYGNQPQHF